One and the same sample provided the 17 T cell receptor beta chains below, sequenced in a study of blood T cell repertoires in COVID-19. Here immunoSEQ multiplex PCR was the method, and the copy in TCRdb shows in-frame clones only, minus some. The sample contains 350,000 to 400,000 clones, 80% to 95% of which appear only once. The material sequenced was PBMCs or T cells enriched from blood (not recorded which). These receptors originate from a middle-aged woman who had been exposed to COVID-19.

This clone was seen only a few times. V gene TRBV19 combines with J gene TRBJ1-2; tentatively, D is TRBD1 (6 bases). V lost 7 bases and J 5 bases, leaving 14 bases between the germline ends. CDR3 size: 13 residues. Germline loops: CDR1 LNHDA, CDR2 SQIVND (reference sequence). The chain's CDR3 is CASTSWGLYGYTF. The CDR3 region has the DNA TGTGCCAGTACCTCATGGGGGCTATATGGCTACACCTTC.

This chain joins TRBV14 and TRBJ2-7, with D possibly being TRBD2 (6 bases). The V gene's germline CDR1 is SGHDN and CDR2 FVKESK. The CDR3 runs 16 residues. The V gene lost 7 bases and the J gene lost 5 bases, with 24 bases spanning the gap. The chain's CDR3 is CASTLTWERAVDEQYF. The CDR3 region has the DNA TGTGCCAGCACCCTAACTTGGGAGCGGGCAGTTGACGAGCAGTACTTC.

The genes are TRBV5-5 and TRBJ2-7; D is uncertain. The CDR3 is made up of 13 amino acids. The germline V gene encodes CDR1 SGHKS and CDR2 YYEKEE (reference sequence). Trimming took 3 bases from V and 5 from J, leaving 12 bases between them. The CDR3 spells CASSYQQIHEQYF. DNA for the CDR3: TGTGCCAGCAGCTACCAACAGATCCACGAGCAGTACTTC.

The rearrangement uses TRBV7-8 and TRBJ1-5; the match to TRBD1 covers 7 bases. V shed 5 bases, J shed 4 bases, and the junction held 11 bases outside the gene matches. The CDR3 loop spans 16 amino acids. Per germline, CDR1 SGHVS and CDR2 FQNEAQ. CDR3 nucleotides: TGTGCCAGCAGCCAACAGGGGACCATAGCAAATCAGCCCCAGCATTTT. Encoded protein: CASSQQGTIANQPQHF.

In its sample, this clone was seen a few times. The rearrangement joins TRBV5-1 to TRBJ2-2; D is ambiguous. The length of the CDR3 is 13 residues. Deletions cut 3 bases from V and 6 bases from J, with 9 bases between. Germline CDR1 is SGHRS and CDR2 is YFSETQ. CDR3 nucleotides: TGCGCCAGCAGCTCGTCAGTATCCGGGGAGCTGTTTTTT. It translates to CASSSSVSGELFF.

This rearrangement joins TRBV7-9 to TRBJ2-5; 13 bases are shared with TRBD2. The J segment lost 4 bases and the V segment lost 5 bases, leaving 13 bases of the junction unmatched. Germline values: CDR1 SEHNR, CDR2 FQNEAQ (reference sequence). The CDR3 totals 18 residues. The DNA of the CDR3 is TGTGCCAGCAGCCCACGAACCCAACTAGCGGGGGGGCGAGAGACCCAGTACTTC. Its translation: CASSPRTQLAGGRETQYF.

The genes are TRBV7-2 and TRBJ1-3; D gene ambiguous. CDR1 and CDR2 (germline): SGHTA, FQGNSA. V lost 0 bases and J 0 bases, leaving 12 bases between the germline ends. CDR3 length equals 17 residues. CDR3 coding DNA: TGTGCCAGCAGCTTAGCCCCGAACAGATTCTCTGGAAACACCATATATTTT. It yields the protein CASSLAPNRFSGNTIYF.

The V gene is TRBV11-3, the J gene TRBJ2-2; 8 bases are shared with TRBD1. J lost 5 bases, V lost 5 bases, and 10 bases had no gene match. CDR3 length: 16 residues. Germline V gene sequence: CDR1 SGHNT, CDR2 YENEEA. This CDR3 is CASSPYLTGATGELFF. DNA of the CDR3: TGTGCCAGCAGCCCCTATTTGACAGGGGCGACCGGGGAGCTGTTTTTT.

The chain joins TRBV19 to TRBJ1-3, with D possibly TRBD1 on 6 matching bases. Per the germline V gene, CDR1 is LNHDA and CDR2 is SQIVND (reference sequence). V dropped 8 bases and J dropped 3 bases, with 17 bases sitting between them. The CDR3 consists of 15 residues. DNA of the CDR3: TGTGCCAGTGGCCCCAGGGGTTCGAGTGGAAACACCATATATTTT. Translated: CASGPRGSSGNTIYF.

The V call is TRBV5-1, the J call TRBJ2-5; the match to TRBD2 covers 11 bases. J gave up 1 base and V 7 bases, and 6 bases lay outside the gene matches. CDR3 size: 15 residues. Germline-derived CDR1 and CDR2 are SGHRS and YFSETQ. The CDR3 nucleotides read TGCGCCAGCCAAGGGACTAGCGGCCCCCAAGAGACCCAGTACTTC. The encoded protein is CASQGTSGPQETQYF.

J is TRBJ1-6 and V is TRBV30; D ambiguous. CDR3 length equals 17 residues. V was shortened by 2 bases and J by 6 bases, with 20 bases between the two germline ends. Germline V gene lookup returns CDR1 GTSNPN and CDR2 SVGIG (reference sequence). The CDR3 spells CAWSPRLPGAFNSPLHF. CDR3 coding DNA: TGTGCCTGGAGTCCCCGTCTACCGGGAGCGTTTAATTCACCCCTCCACTTT.

The rearrangement uses TRBV19 and TRBJ1-6; 8 bases line up with TRBD1. This CDR3 has 15 amino acids. CDR1 is LNHDA and CDR2 is SQIVND in the germline V gene (reference sequence). Trimming removed 3 bases from V and 7 bases from J; junction bases left unmatched: 5. Here the CDR3 DNA reads TGTGCCAGTAGTATTGGGGACAGGTCAAATTCACCCCTCCACTTT. It codes for CASSIGDRSNSPLHF.

The V call is TRBV7-6, the J call TRBJ1-5; tentatively, D is TRBD1 (6 bases). The length of the CDR3 is 16 residues. Germline values: CDR1 SGHVS, CDR2 FNYEAQ. The germline V and J ends were trimmed by 1 base and 2 bases, with 12 bases remaining between them. The CDR3 region is CASSLEGGPGNQPQHF. The CDR3 DNA reads TGTGCCAGCAGCTTAGAGGGGGGGCCGGGCAATCAGCCCCAGCATTTT.

A single count supports this clone. The chain employs TRBV5-1 and TRBJ1-4; D gene unclear. V gave up 2 bases and J gave up 2 bases, with 13 bases separating them. The CDR3 extends over 16 amino acids. Germline values: CDR1 SGHRS, CDR2 YFSETQ. DNA for the CDR3: TGCGCCAGCAGCTTCAATACAGCACTTACTAATGAAAAACTGTTTTTT. Its translation is CASSFNTALTNEKLFF. The entire variable domain, with the rest obtained from reference TRBV5-1 and TRBJ1-4, is as follows: KAGVTQTPRYLIKTRGQQVTLSCSPISGHRSVSWYQQTPGQGLQFLFEYFSETQRNKGNFPGRFSGRQFSNSRSEMNVSTLELGDSALYLCASSFNTALTNEKLFFGSGTQLSVL.

The chain links TRBV28 to TRBJ2-7, with TRBD1 matching over 7 bases. The trim removed 3 bases at V and 6 bases at J, leaving 8 bases unmatched. The germline V gene has CDR1 MDHEN and CDR2 SYDVKM. The CDR3 spans 14 residues. In nucleotides, the CDR3 is TGTGCCAGCAGTTTCTCCAGGGGGAGTGGCGAGCAGTACTTC. Its translation is CASSFSRGSGEQYF.

The rearrangement joins TRBV11-3 to TRBJ2-1; 8 positions agree with TRBD2. The CDR3 runs 14 residues. Germline CDR1 reads SGHNT; CDR2 reads YENEEA. The V gene end was trimmed by 1 base and the J gene end by 7 bases; junction bases not matched to a gene: 3. CDR3 loop: CASSLGSSGNEQFF. CDR3 DNA sequence: TGTGCCAGCAGCTTAGGTTCTAGCGGGAATGAGCAGTTCTTC. The full variable domain, in which reference TRBV11-3 and TRBJ2-1 provide the parts outside the CDR3, is EAGVVQSPRYKIIEKKQPVAFWCNPISGHNTLYWYLQNLGQGPELLIRYENEEAVDDSQLPKDRFSAERLKGVDSTLKIQPAELGDSAVYLCASSLGSSGNEQFFGPGTRLTVL.

This clone has just a few counts. The chain recombines TRBV2 with TRBJ1-5, with D possibly being TRBD1 (5 bases). V was cut by 3 bases and J by 3 bases, with 15 bases left in between. Germline lookup yields CDR1 SNHLY and CDR2 FYNNEI. The CDR3 loop spans 16 amino acids. The CDR3 region is CASSDPAQGINQPQHF. CDR3 DNA sequence: TGTGCCAGCAGTGACCCCGCGCAGGGAATCAATCAGCCCCAGCATTTT.